These 24 T cell receptor beta chains came from one sample sequenced in a study of blood T cell repertoires in COVID-19. Measured with immunoSEQ multiplex PCR; TCRdb has only the in-frame clones, and not every one. Of about 230,000 clones listed, approximately 81% are singletons. Source material: peripheral blood. These receptors originate from a woman at least 80 years old with acute or convalescent COVID-19.

The chain links TRBV5-5 to TRBJ2-2; TRBD1 might be the D (5 bases). V lost 2 bases and J lost 2, with 13 bases in between. This CDR3 is 16 amino acids long. Germline V gene data show CDR1 as SGHKS and CDR2 as YYEKEE (reference sequence). DNA for the CDR3: TGTGCCAGCAGCTTAGGGGCCCAGACTAACACCGGGGAGCTGTTTTTT. It yields the protein CASSLGAQTNTGELFF.

The V gene is TRBV7-2, the J gene TRBJ1-1; D uncertain. The CDR3 is 15 residues long. With 4 bases removed from V and 0 bases from J, the gap between germline ends came to 12 bases. Germline V gives CDR1 SGHTA, CDR2 FQGNSA. CDR3 in amino acids: CASSSSLQVNTEAFF. The CDR3 region has the DNA TGTGCCAGCAGCTCTTCACTACAAGTGAACACTGAAGCTTTCTTT.

The chain is built from TRBV11-2 and TRBJ1-6; 12 bases agree with TRBD1. CDR3 length: 16 residues. Germline V gene lookup returns CDR1 SGHAT and CDR2 FQNNGV. The trim removed 6 bases at V and 14 bases at J, leaving 14 bases unmatched. For the CDR3, the DNA is TGTGCCAGCAGTCTAGCAGCCGGGACAGGGGGCACCACCCTCCACTTT. Its translation is CASSLAAGTGGTTLHF. The entire variable domain, with the rest obtained from reference TRBV11-2 and TRBJ1-6, is as follows: EAGVAQSPRYKIIEKRQSVAFWCNPISGHATLYWYQQILGQGPKLLIQFQNNGVVDDSQLPKDRFSAERLKGVDSTLKIQPAKLEDSAVYLCASSLAAGTGGTTLHFGNGTRLTVT.

This rearrangement joins TRBV5-4 to TRBJ2-7, with TRBD1 identical over 7 bases. CDR1 and CDR2 from the germline V gene are SGHNT and YYREEE (reference sequence). This CDR3 comprises 15 residues. V was pared by 4 bases and J by 2 bases, with 9 bases of the junction left unmatched. The CDR3 region has the DNA TGTGCCAGCAGCCATCCAGGGCAGGGGGCCTACGAGCAGTACTTC. As protein: CASSHPGQGAYEQYF.

The chain joins TRBV4-1 to TRBJ2-7, with 9 positions matching TRBD1. Germline CDR1 is MGHRA and CDR2 is YSYEKL. This CDR3 comprises 15 residues. After removal of 1 base from V and 4 bases from J, the junction contained 5 bases not matched to a gene. CDR3 DNA sequence: TGCGCCAGCAGCCAAGCCAGGACAGGGGCTTACGAGCAGTACTTC. Its protein product is CASSQARTGAYEQYF.

The rearrangement uses TRBV6-5 and TRBJ1-4, with 8 bases identical to TRBD1. This CDR3 comprises 13 residues. Germline CDR1 reads MNHEY; CDR2 reads SVGAGI. The J segment lost 8 bases and the V segment lost 7 bases, leaving 6 bases of the junction unmatched. The CDR3 sequence is CASMKTGEEKLFF. CDR3 nucleotide sequence: TGTGCCAGCATGAAGACAGGGGAGGAAAAACTGTTTTTT.

This sequence joins TRBV9 and TRBJ2-3; 12 nucleotides match TRBD2. Germline V gene data show CDR1 as SGDLS and CDR2 as YYNGEE. The CDR3 extends over 24 amino acids. J gave up 3 bases and V 0 bases, and 26 bases lay outside the gene matches. CDR3 loop: CASSVGRWGTGDPSGRARTDTQYF. Written as DNA, the CDR3 is TGTGCCAGCAGCGTAGGTCGGTGGGGGACAGGGGATCCTAGCGGGAGGGCCCGGACAGATACGCAGTATTTT.

The chain joins TRBV10-2 to TRBJ2-7; TRBD2 aligns across 13 bases. V shed 3 bases and J 1 base; nucleotides not matched to a gene: 3. Germline V lookup: CDR1 WSHSY, CDR2 SAAADI. This CDR3 region has 16 residues. CDR3 residues: CASSDGTSGMSYEQYF. CDR3 coding DNA: TGCGCCAGCAGTGATGGGACTAGCGGGATGTCCTACGAGCAGTACTTC.

The chain joins TRBV6-5 to TRBJ1-3; D not resolved. Germline V CDR1 and CDR2: MNHEY, SVGAGI. The CDR3 consists of 15 residues. Trimming removed 5 bases at V and 0 bases at J, with 11 bases between. The CDR3: CASSPDVNSGNTIYF. CDR3 sequence (DNA): TGTGCCAGCAGTCCAGATGTGAACTCTGGAAACACCATATATTTT.

The chain couples TRBV6-5 to TRBJ1-4, with 7 bases aligning to TRBD1. The CDR3 totals 15 residues. Germline V gene lookup returns CDR1 MNHEY and CDR2 SVGAGI. The trim removed 0 bases at V and 6 bases at J, leaving 4 bases unmatched. In DNA, the CDR3 is TGTGCCAGCAGTTACTCGCCGACAGGGTATGAAAAACTGTTTTTT. It translates to CASSYSPTGYEKLFF.

The V and J genes are TRBV30 and TRBJ1-5; perhaps TRBD1 as D (6 bases). The germline CDR1 and CDR2 sequences are GTSNPN and SVGIG (reference sequence). The CDR3 runs to 13 residues. Between the trimmed V and J ends, which lost 4 bases and 3 bases, there was a span of 10 bases. This CDR3 is CAWTQGINQPQHF. CDR3 sequence (DNA): TGTGCCTGGACGCAGGGGATCAATCAGCCCCAGCATTTT.

V gene TRBV7-2 combines with J gene TRBJ1-1; 8 bases align to TRBD1. The germline CDR1 and CDR2 sequences are SGHTA and FQGNSA. V dropped 5 bases and J dropped 4; count of bases not matched to a gene: 6. The CDR3 runs 14 residues. This CDR3 reads CASSTRTGRTEAFF. The CDR3 region has the DNA TGTGCCAGCAGCACGAGGACAGGGCGCACTGAAGCTTTCTTT.

The gene calls are TRBV7-8 and TRBJ1-3; D is undetermined. Germline V gene data show CDR1 as SGHVS and CDR2 as FQNEAQ. This CDR3 is 15 amino acids long. V dropped 4 bases and J dropped 6 bases, with 16 bases sitting between them. CDR3 protein: CASSSLSDGSNTIYF. The CDR3 DNA is TGTGCCAGCAGCTCTCTCTCCGACGGGTCAAACACCATATATTTT.

This clone was observed a single time. The rearrangement uses TRBV29-1 and TRBJ2-7; possibly TRBD2 for D (6 bases). V was pared by 2 bases and J by 5 bases, with 19 bases between. Per the germline V gene, CDR1 is SQVTM and CDR2 is ANQGSEA. The CDR3 runs to 15 residues. CDR3 bases: TGCAGCGTTGAATCTGATGAGGGACTCGCGAACGAGCAGTACTTC. This encodes CSVESDEGLANEQYF.

V gene TRBV3-1 (or the pseudogene TRBV3-2) combines with J gene TRBJ2-1; 11 positions match TRBD2. In germline, CDR1 is LGHDT, CDR2 YNNKEL (reference sequence). CDR3 size: 16 residues. Trimming took 4 bases from V and 1 from J; bases not matched to a gene: 3. CDR3 protein: CASSPSGRRSYNEQFF. CDR3 DNA: TGTGCCAGCAGCCCTAGCGGGAGGAGATCCTACAATGAGCAGTTCTTC.

The chain carries TRBV27 and TRBJ2-1; tentative D call: TRBD2 (7 bases). CDR1 and CDR2 from the germline V gene are MNHEY and SMNVEV (reference sequence). Trimming stripped 6 bases from V and 5 bases from J, with 11 bases between. The length of the CDR3 is 13 residues. The DNA for the CDR3 is TGTGCCAGCAGGGGGGGGGCCGACAATGAGCAGTTCTTC. Encoded protein: CASRGGADNEQFF.

The V call is TRBV3-1 (or the pseudogene TRBV3-2), the J call TRBJ1-3; no clear D. The germline CDR1 and CDR2 sequences are LGHDT and YNNKEL (reference sequence). This CDR3 has 16 amino acids. With 4 bases removed from V and 8 bases from J, the gap between germline ends came to 21 bases. DNA for the CDR3: TGTGCCAGCAGCCCCCTAAACGGGGTTGCTGGGGACACCATATATTTT. It codes for CASSPLNGVAGDTIYF.

The rearrangement joins TRBV5-1 to TRBJ1-3; 7 nucleotides match TRBD1. Losses at the gene ends were 3 bases for V and 3 bases for J; bases not matched to a gene: 3. There are 14 residues in the CDR3. Germline V lookup: CDR1 SGHRS, CDR2 YFSETQ. Written as DNA, the CDR3 is TGCGCCAGCAGCTCAGCAGGGGGTGGAAACACCATATATTTT. Translation gives CASSSAGGGNTIYF.

This rearrangement joins TRBV30 to TRBJ1-2; tentative D call: TRBD1 (5 bases). V was pared by 2 bases and J by 5 bases, with 9 bases between. This CDR3 spans 12 amino acids. Germline V lookup: CDR1 GTSNPN, CDR2 SVGIG (reference sequence). The CDR3 DNA is TGTGCCTGGAGTCCTTGGACATATGGCTACACCTTC. It is translated as CAWSPWTYGYTF.

The V call is TRBV18, the J call TRBJ2-5; tentative D call: TRBD2 (5 bases). CDR1 and CDR2 (germline): KGHSH, LQKENI. The V and J ends lost 1 base and 5 bases respectively, with 14 bases between them. There are 15 residues in the CDR3. The CDR3 protein is CASSPQRGQRETQYF. For the CDR3, the DNA is TGTGCCAGCTCACCACAACGCGGTCAGCGGGAGACCCAGTACTTC.

CDR3 residues: CASRRTSGRFNEQFF. The DNA for the CDR3 is TGTGCCAGCAGGCGGACTAGCGGGAGGTTCAATGAGCAGTTCTTC. The chain joins TRBV25-1 to TRBJ2-1, with 14 bases matching TRBD2. CDR3 length: 15 residues. V lost 6 bases and J lost 6; bases outside the gene matches: 4. The V gene's germline CDR1 is MGHDK and CDR2 SYGVNS.

V and J are TRBV18 and TRBJ1-5, with D unclear. Germline CDR1 and CDR2: KGHSH and LQKENI. Trimming stripped 1 base from V and 5 bases from J, with 6 bases between. This CDR3 comprises 13 residues. The CDR3 coding sequence is TGTGCCAGCTCACCACACCCAGATCAGCCCCAGCATTTT. Protein product: CASSPHPDQPQHF.

This clone was seen only once. The genes are TRBV19 and TRBJ2-1; 11 bases map to TRBD1. Germline V gene sequence: CDR1 LNHDA, CDR2 SQIVND (reference sequence). The junction had 13 bases not matched to a gene; V was cut back by 5 bases and J by 7 bases. The CDR3 spans 17 residues. Here the CDR3 DNA reads TGTGCCAGTAGTGGGGACCGGGACAGGGGGTGGGCTAATGAGCAGTTCTTC. The encoded protein is CASSGDRDRGWANEQFF.

The J gene is TRBJ1-5, the V gene TRBV10-2; 8 nucleotides line up with TRBD1. Germline V CDR1 and CDR2: WSHSY, SAAADI. CDR3 length equals 18 residues. V lost 0 bases, J lost 0 bases, and 7 bases stayed unmatched. The CDR3 DNA follows: TGCGCCAGCAGTGAGTCGGGCAGGGGGCATGCTAGCAATCAGCCCCAGCATTTT. Amino acids: CASSESGRGHASNQPQHF.